This T cell receptor beta chain was sequenced for a study of PD-1 blockade in mismatch repair-deficient tumors. This clone has more than one count but fewer than ten. Using immunoSEQ multiplex PCR, the repertoire was profiled, and TCRdb retains in-frame clones only, with some absent. Here the sample spans around 130,000 clones, 88% being singletons. CDR1 and CDR2 (germline): SGHVS, FNYEAQ. V gave up 1 base and J gave up 1 base; unmatched junction bases: 3. This CDR3 has 15 residues. Every patient had mismatch repair deficiency by PCR or immunohistochemistry. The gene calls are TRBV7-6 and TRBJ2-5, with 7 bases matching TRBD2. The clonotype originates from an adult with mismatch repair-deficient cancer. The sample consisted of peripheral blood, taken 70 to 73 weeks after starting pembrolizumab. The CDR3 nucleotides are TGTGCCAGCAGCTTAGGGAGGGAGGGCCAAGAGACCCAGTACTTC. It codes for CASSLGREGQETQYF.